This T cell receptor (beta chain) appears in the sequencing data of a study of OX40 agonist ivuxolimab in advanced cancers. Study summary: From roughly 20 to 85 years was the age range, with a mean of approximately 63 years, and 65% to 90% were male. Prior therapy, whether anti-PD-1, anti-PD-L1 or anti-CTLA-4, was allowed, and under 50% had some.

Germline loops: CDR1 PRHDT, CDR2 FYEKMQ (reference sequence). The CDR3 is 15 amino acids. With 0 bases removed from V and 4 bases from J, the gap between germline ends came to 13 bases. The data were produced by immunoSEQ multiplex PCR, yet TCRdb's version contains in-frame clones alone and is incomplete. The sample yields tens of thousands of clones, about 91% seen once. J is TRBJ2-7 and V is TRBV13; tentative D call: TRBD2 (5 bases). This clonotype was sampled from an adult with an advanced solid tumor such as melanoma, head and neck, liver or kidney cancer. The sample in question was CD4+ or CD8+ T cells sorted from blood, obtained in a trial of the OX40 agonist ivuxolimab. The CDR3 spells CASSLGLDGSYEQYF. In DNA, the CDR3 is TGTGCCAGCAGCTTAGGACTAGATGGGTCGTACGAGCAGTACTTC.